The 23 T cell receptor beta chains below were found in one sample sequenced in a study of blood T cell repertoires in COVID-19. TCRdb keeps only in-frame clones here, not all; method: immunoSEQ multiplex PCR. The repertoire holds approximately 220,000 clones, with about nine tenths as singletons. The sequenced sample consisted of peripheral blood. These TCRs come from a woman aged 45-65 years with acute or convalescent COVID-19.

The V and J genes are TRBV29-1 and TRBJ1-1; 7 bases map to TRBD1. CDR1 and CDR2 (germline): SQVTM, ANQGSEA. After removal of 7 bases from V and 7 bases from J, the junction contained 9 bases not matched to a gene. The CDR3 runs to 12 residues. The CDR3, as DNA: TGCAGCGCCAAACAGGGGACGGTTGAAGCTTTCTTT. Encoded protein: CSAKQGTVEAFF.

V is TRBV2 and J is TRBJ1-6; 10 nucleotides match TRBD1. The CDR3 has 14 amino acids. V was pared by 7 bases and J by 8 bases, with 5 bases of the junction left unmatched. Germline V CDR1 and CDR2: SNHLY, FYNNEI. This CDR3 reads CASMGGQGYSPLHF. CDR3 in DNA: TGTGCCAGCATGGGGGGACAGGGGTATTCACCCCTCCACTTT.

V is TRBV11-2 and J is TRBJ2-1, with D possibly matching TRBD1 (5 bases). V was trimmed by 0 bases and J by 6 bases, leaving 9 bases between them. CDR1 SGHAT and CDR2 FQNNGV come from the germline V gene. The CDR3 covers 14 residues. The CDR3 coding sequence is TGTGCCAGCAGCTTAGACAGGGATTCCAATGAGCAGTTCTTC. This translates into CASSLDRDSNEQFF.

The chain is built from TRBV19 and TRBJ2-6, with TRBD1 matching 7 bases. With 6 bases clipped from V and 2 bases from J, the junction kept 7 bases outside the gene matches. Germline loops: CDR1 LNHDA, CDR2 SQIVND (reference sequence). The CDR3 has 16 residues. CDR3 residues: CASRTGKWPGANVLTF. The CDR3 DNA is TGTGCCAGTAGGACAGGGAAGTGGCCTGGGGCCAACGTCCTGACTTTC.

This clone came up a few times. The chain joins TRBV6-1 to TRBJ1-2; D might be TRBD1 (6 bases). The germline V gene has CDR1 MNHNS and CDR2 SASEGT. V lost 0 bases and J lost 2, with 13 bases in between. The CDR3 runs 16 residues. The CDR3 region has the DNA TGTGCCAGCAGTGAAGCAAGGAGCAGGGGAAACTATGGCTACACCTTC. Its translation is CASSEARSRGNYGYTF.

This chain connects TRBV30 to TRBJ2-3, with D maybe TRBD1 (5 bases). The CDR3 has 12 amino acids. CDR1 GTSNPN and CDR2 SVGIG come from the germline V gene (reference sequence). V was clipped by 4 bases and J by 3 bases, with 8 bases between them. CDR3 nucleotides: TGTGCCTGGAACCGACAGACAGATACGCAGTATTTT. Protein product: CAWNRQTDTQYF.

Note on this clone: Mismatch with germline at one junction end may stem from a read error. DNA of the CDR3: TGTGCCAGCAGTTTAGCGGGAGGGGCGGGGACCCAGTACTTC. It specifies CASSLAGGAGTQYF. This chain joins TRBV13 and TRBJ2-5; 11 positions match TRBD2. The CDR3 contains 14 residues. Germline V gene lookup returns CDR1 PRHDT and CDR2 FYEKMQ (reference sequence).

CDR3 sequence (DNA): TGTGCCAGCCTAAGTACAGATACGCAGTATTTT. It yields the protein CASLSTDTQYF. The chain joins TRBV25-1 to TRBJ2-3; no clear D. Between the trimmed V and J ends, which lost 8 bases and 3 bases, there was a span of 6 bases. The CDR3 totals 11 residues. Germline V gene lookup returns CDR1 MGHDK and CDR2 SYGVNS.

The genes are TRBV5-1 and TRBJ1-4; the match to TRBD1 covers 8 bases. V lost 4 bases to trimming and J lost 7 bases; unmatched junction nucleotides: 6. The length of the CDR3 is 14 residues. From germline, CDR1 is SGHRS and CDR2 YFSETQ. CDR3 sequence: CASSPDRGSEKLFF. CDR3 nucleotide sequence: TGCGCCAGCAGCCCAGACAGGGGAAGTGAAAAACTGTTTTTT.

The chain uses TRBV11-3 and TRBJ2-5, with D unresolved. This CDR3 contains 14 residues. Germline V gene sequence: CDR1 SGHNT, CDR2 YENEEA. Trimming took off 7 bases at V and 5 bases at J, with 17 bases between the two ends. CDR3 DNA: TGTGCCAGCACCACGGGTCTGATGATGGAGACCCAGTACTTC. Its protein product is CASTTGLMMETQYF.

A few counts support this clone. The chain carries TRBV9 and TRBJ2-3; TRBD2 agrees at 7 bases. Trimming cost V 3 bases and J 4 bases; bases outside gene matches: 11. This CDR3 has 16 residues. Germline V lookup: CDR1 SGDLS, CDR2 YYNGEE. CDR3 amino acids: CASSARLASVPDTQYF. The CDR3 DNA sequence: TGTGCCAGCAGCGCCCGACTAGCTTCGGTCCCAGATACGCAGTATTTT.

The V call is TRBV12-3 or TRBV12-4, the J call TRBJ2-5, with 7 bases identical to TRBD1. The CDR3 spans 13 residues. V shed 10 bases and J 4 bases; nucleotides not matched to a gene: 9. CDR3 residues: CAIQGETGETQYF. The CDR3 DNA follows: TGTGCCATCCAGGGGGAGACGGGAGAGACCCAGTACTTC.

V gene TRBV30 combines with J gene TRBJ1-3; 7 bases align to TRBD1. The CDR3 consists of 14 residues. The J segment lost 2 bases and the V segment lost 0 bases, leaving 1 base of the junction unmatched. From germline, CDR1 is GTSNPN and CDR2 SVGIG (reference sequence). CDR3 region: CAWSVGGTGNTIYF. Here the CDR3 DNA reads TGTGCCTGGAGTGTAGGGGGCACTGGAAACACCATATATTTT.

CDR3 protein: CASSLPGGNTIYF. Here the CDR3 DNA reads TGTGCCAGCAGTTTACCTGGCGGAAACACCATATATTTT. This rearrangement joins TRBV12-3 or TRBV12-4 to TRBJ1-3; D is uncertain. This CDR3 spans 13 amino acids. The V and J ends lost 2 bases and 4 bases respectively, with 6 bases between them.

This clone appeared a single time. This chain joins TRBV10-3 and TRBJ2-3; 13 nucleotides align to TRBD2. This CDR3 is 17 amino acids long. The ends lost 5 bases at V and 4 bases at J; junction bases unmatched: 9. Per germline, CDR1 ENHRY and CDR2 SYGVKD. CDR3 region: CAISSLAGGRLADTQYF. The DNA of the CDR3 is TGTGCCATCAGTTCACTAGCGGGGGGGCGATTAGCAGATACGCAGTATTTT.

The chain employs TRBV11-2 and TRBJ2-7; TRBD1 matches 7 bases. Germline V CDR1 and CDR2: SGHAT, FQNNGV. J lost 0 bases, V lost 5 bases, and 7 bases had no gene match. This CDR3 is 15 amino acids long. CDR3 nucleotides: TGTGCCAGCAGCATTAGGACAGGCCTCTCCTACGAGCAGTACTTC. It is translated as CASSIRTGLSYEQYF.

V and J are TRBV11-2 and TRBJ2-3; possible D gene TRBD1, 6 bases. Germline CDR1 and CDR2: SGHAT and FQNNGV. V was shortened by 2 bases and J by 8 bases, with 11 bases between the two germline ends. The CDR3 runs 13 residues. The CDR3: CASSLSGEATQYF. The CDR3 DNA follows: TGTGCCAGCAGCTTATCAGGGGAAGCTACGCAGTATTTT.

Details on this clone: Other DNA variants within this sample encode the same CDR3. The J gene is TRBJ2-3, the V gene TRBV9; tentative D call: TRBD2 (6 bases). Germline V gene sequence: CDR1 SGDLS, CDR2 YYNGEE. The CDR3 runs to 15 residues. V lost 0 bases, J lost 1 base, and 9 bases lay in between. Written as DNA, the CDR3 is TGTGCCAGCAGCGTAGCCGGGGGAGGCACAGATACGCAGTATTTT. Translation gives CASSVAGGGTDTQYF.

The genes are TRBV4-1 and TRBJ2-7; D gene ambiguous. Germline V gene data show CDR1 as MGHRA and CDR2 as YSYEKL. This CDR3 is built from 16 residues. V shed 3 bases and J shed 2 bases, with 17 bases lying between them. CDR3 sequence: CASSHASAGSTYEQYF. The CDR3, as DNA: TGCGCCAGCAGCCACGCGTCCGCAGGCTCTACCTACGAGCAGTACTTC.

This clone was picked up one time. The V gene is TRBV18, the J gene TRBJ2-3; weak D call: TRBD1 (7 bases). This CDR3 is built from 13 residues. CDR1 and CDR2 (germline): KGHSH, LQKENI. V was pared by 3 bases and J by 5 bases, with 9 bases between. The CDR3 nucleotides are TGTGCCAGCTCACCCCAGGGGGGAGATACGCAGTATTTT. It is translated as CASSPQGGDTQYF.

The V gene is TRBV10-2, the J gene TRBJ2-1, with TRBD2 matching 8 bases. Germline CDR1 and CDR2: WSHSY and SAAADI. This CDR3 has 14 residues. J lost 1 base, V lost 7 bases, and 3 bases had no gene match. The CDR3 region has the DNA TGCGCCAGCATGGTAGCGGGATCCTACAATGAGCAGTTCTTC. Translating gives CASMVAGSYNEQFF.

The chain couples TRBV11-2 to TRBJ2-1, with TRBD2 identical over 10 bases. This CDR3 has 15 residues. The V gene's germline CDR1 is SGHAT and CDR2 FQNNGV. V lost 5 bases to trimming and J lost 2 bases; unmatched junction nucleotides: 3. The CDR3 loop reads CASSLSGRTYNEQFF. The CDR3 nucleotides are TGTGCCAGCAGCCTTAGCGGGAGGACCTACAATGAGCAGTTCTTC.

The CDR3 sequence is CASSSQDRGDYGYTF. In nucleotides, the CDR3 is TGTGCCAGCAGCTCCCAGGACAGGGGCGACTATGGCTACACCTTC. The chain combines TRBV5-5 with TRBJ1-2; 9 bases are shared with TRBD1. This CDR3 is 15 amino acids long. The trim removed 3 bases at V and 3 bases at J, leaving 6 bases unmatched. Germline V gene sequence: CDR1 SGHKS, CDR2 YYEKEE (reference sequence).